The sequence of this T cell receptor beta chain was determined in a study of shared clonotypes between healthy human individuals. Study-level results: Rarefaction exposed incomplete sorted-subset sequencing despite large depth.

A remark on this clone: Its antigen is currently unknown.

Cells designated naive CD8 were CD45RO-negative and were positively selected for CCR7, with terminally differentiated effector memory CD45RA+ cells excluded. Libraries were prepared by immunoSEQ multiplex PCR; TCRdb keeps only in-frame clonotypes and omits some of them. The sample lists about 2.1 million clones; roughly 95% were seen once. This clonotype was sampled from a man between 18 and 29 years old in good health. Some clones in this sample may be carry-over from other donors' samples. The sample consisted of naive CD8+ T cells from PBMCs.

The CDR3 DNA sequence: TGCGCCAGCAGCCTAACTTTATGGGAGACCCAGTACTTC. Its protein product is CASSLTLWETQYF. The V and J genes are TRBV4-3 and TRBJ2-5, with no clear D. The CDR3 totals 13 residues. The germline CDR1 and CDR2 sequences are LGHNA and YSLEER. V lost 4 bases and J lost 5, with 11 bases in between.